This TCR beta chain was observed in a study of Ad26.COV2.S vaccination and SARS-CoV-2 variants. The CDR3 is 17 residues long. V dropped 7 bases and J dropped 4; count of bases not matched to a gene: 13. CDR1 is SGHAT and CDR2 is FQNNGV in the germline V gene. Libraries were prepared by immunoSEQ multiplex PCR; TCRdb keeps only in-frame clonotypes and omits some of them. In the table there are about 400,000 clones, around nine tenths of which are singletons. Study-wide findings and caveats: Compared with placebo recipients, vaccine recipients had higher spike-specific TCR breadth.

Indicated treatment: 15 to 20 received Ad26.COV2.S at low or high dose, single or two shots; about 5 received placebo; per-sample allocation not given. Specimens were obtained on day 63 following the first vaccine or placebo injection. With regard to this clone: Its antigen is not identified.

The input for sequencing was peripheral blood, taken in a trial of Ad26.COV2.S vaccine versus placebo. The V gene is TRBV11-2, the J gene TRBJ1-1, with TRBD1 matching over 12 bases. This sequence originates from a person aged 18-65 years who received the Ad26.COV2.S COVID-19 vaccine or a placebo. This CDR3 reads CASTLGTGGEGSTEAFF. CDR3 nucleotides: TGTGCCAGCACCCTCGGGACAGGGGGCGAGGGGAGCACTGAAGCTTTCTTT.